The clone carrying this TCR beta chain was detected a few times. Its antigen is not identified. This CDR3 is also generated by other DNA sequences in the sample. Between the trimmed V and J ends, which lost 3 bases and 0 bases, there was a span of 6 bases. In germline, CDR1 is LNHDA, CDR2 SQIVND (reference sequence). The CDR3 sequence is 13 residues long. This sample is drawn from a study of identifying expanded T cells in peripheral blood. Using immunoSEQ multiplex PCR, the repertoire was profiled, and TCRdb retains in-frame clones only, with some absent. The table lists fewer than 110,000 clones, around 90% of them singletons, with about a sixth in the top ten. The study's findings and limits: Differentially abundant clones: 1 to 1.5 between replicates, about 16 at around 14 days, approximately 19 at four. Variance in clone template counts between approximately two-week samples significantly increased with total template count across all healthy donors.

This clonotype was obtained from a person between 18 and 70 years old in good health. The sequenced sample was blood. This sequence joins TRBV19 and TRBJ2-7, with D possibly matching TRBD1 (6 bases). CDR3 in DNA: TGTGCCAGTAGTATGGACAGCTCCTACGAGCAGTACTTC. Protein product: CASSMDSSYEQYF.